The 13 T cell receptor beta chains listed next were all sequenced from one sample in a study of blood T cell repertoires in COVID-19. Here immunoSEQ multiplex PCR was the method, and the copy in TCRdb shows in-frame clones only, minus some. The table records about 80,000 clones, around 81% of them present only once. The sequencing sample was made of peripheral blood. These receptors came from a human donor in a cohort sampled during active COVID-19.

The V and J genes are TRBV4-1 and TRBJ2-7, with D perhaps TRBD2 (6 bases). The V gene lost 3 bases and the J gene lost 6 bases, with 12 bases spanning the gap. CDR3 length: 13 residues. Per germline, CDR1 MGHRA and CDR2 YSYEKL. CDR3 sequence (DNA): TGCGCCAGCAGCCAGGAACTAGCACCCGAGCAGTACTTC. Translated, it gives CASSQELAPEQYF.

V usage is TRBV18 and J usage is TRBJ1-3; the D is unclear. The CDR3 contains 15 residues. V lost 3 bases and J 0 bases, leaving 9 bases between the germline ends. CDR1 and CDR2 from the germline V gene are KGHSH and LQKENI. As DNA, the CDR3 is TGTGCCAGCTCACCCGGGGTAGGCTCTGGAAACACCATATATTTT. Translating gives CASSPGVGSGNTIYF.

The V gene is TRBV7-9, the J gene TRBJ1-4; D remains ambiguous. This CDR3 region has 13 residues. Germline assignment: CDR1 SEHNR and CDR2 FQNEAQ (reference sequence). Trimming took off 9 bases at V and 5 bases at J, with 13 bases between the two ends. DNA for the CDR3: TGTGCCAGTGAGGCCGGGTTGAATGAAAAACTGTTTTTT. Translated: CASEAGLNEKLFF.

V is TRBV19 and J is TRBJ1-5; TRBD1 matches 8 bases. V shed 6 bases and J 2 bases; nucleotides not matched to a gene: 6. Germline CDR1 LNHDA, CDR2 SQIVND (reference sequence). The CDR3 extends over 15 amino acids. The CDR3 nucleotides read TGTGCCAGTAGGTCAGGGGGCTTGGGCAATCAGCCCCAGCATTTT. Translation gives CASRSGGLGNQPQHF.

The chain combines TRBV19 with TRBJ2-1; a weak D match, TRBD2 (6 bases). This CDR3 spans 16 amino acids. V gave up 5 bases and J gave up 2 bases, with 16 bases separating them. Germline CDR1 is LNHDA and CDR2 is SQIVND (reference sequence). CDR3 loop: CASSSGISGPYNEQFF. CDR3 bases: TGTGCCAGTAGTTCAGGTATAAGCGGGCCCTACAATGAGCAGTTCTTC.

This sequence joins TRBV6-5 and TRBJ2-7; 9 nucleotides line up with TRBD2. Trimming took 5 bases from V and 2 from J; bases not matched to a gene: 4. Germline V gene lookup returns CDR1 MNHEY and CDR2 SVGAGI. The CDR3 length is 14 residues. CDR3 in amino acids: CASSLAGTPYEQYF. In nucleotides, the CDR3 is TGTGCCAGCAGTCTAGCGGGGACCCCCTACGAGCAGTACTTC.

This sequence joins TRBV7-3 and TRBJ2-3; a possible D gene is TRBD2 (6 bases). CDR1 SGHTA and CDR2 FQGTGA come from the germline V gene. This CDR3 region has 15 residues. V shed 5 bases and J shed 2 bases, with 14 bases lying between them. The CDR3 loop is CASSQERAHTDTQYF. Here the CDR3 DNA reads TGTGCCAGCAGCCAGGAGCGGGCCCACACAGATACGCAGTATTTT.

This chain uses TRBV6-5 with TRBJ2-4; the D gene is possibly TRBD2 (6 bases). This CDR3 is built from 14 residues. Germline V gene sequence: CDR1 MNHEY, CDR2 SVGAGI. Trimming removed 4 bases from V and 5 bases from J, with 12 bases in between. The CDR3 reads CASSWSGEENIQYF. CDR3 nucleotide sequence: TGTGCCAGCAGTTGGTCGGGGGAGGAAAACATTCAGTACTTC.

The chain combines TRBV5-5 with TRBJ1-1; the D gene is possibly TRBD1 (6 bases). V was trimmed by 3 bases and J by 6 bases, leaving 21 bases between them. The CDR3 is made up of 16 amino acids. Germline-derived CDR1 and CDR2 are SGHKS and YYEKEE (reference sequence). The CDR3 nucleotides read TGTGCCAGCAGCTGGCGAAATGGACAGCTATTAGCTGAAGCTTTCTTT. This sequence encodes CASSWRNGQLLAEAFF.

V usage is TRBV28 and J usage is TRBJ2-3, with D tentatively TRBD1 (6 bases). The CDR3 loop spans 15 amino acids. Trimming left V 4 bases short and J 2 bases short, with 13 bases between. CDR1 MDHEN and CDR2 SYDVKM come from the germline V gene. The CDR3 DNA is TGTGCCAGCAGTTCTTTCGACAGGTCCACAGATACGCAGTATTTT. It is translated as CASSSFDRSTDTQYF.

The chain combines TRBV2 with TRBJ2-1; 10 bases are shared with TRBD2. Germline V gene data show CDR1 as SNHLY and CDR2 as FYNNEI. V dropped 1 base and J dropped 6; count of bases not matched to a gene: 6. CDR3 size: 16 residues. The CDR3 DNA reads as TGTGCCAGCAGTGAAGACTTTACTAGCGGGATCAATGAGCAGTTCTTC. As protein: CASSEDFTSGINEQFF.

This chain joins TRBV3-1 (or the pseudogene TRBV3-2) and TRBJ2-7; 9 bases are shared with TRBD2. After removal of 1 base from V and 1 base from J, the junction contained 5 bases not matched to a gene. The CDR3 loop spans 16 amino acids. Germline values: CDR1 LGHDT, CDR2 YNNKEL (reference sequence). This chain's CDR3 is CASSQAPGLASYEQYF. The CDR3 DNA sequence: TGTGCCAGCAGCCAAGCCCCGGGACTAGCTTCCTACGAGCAGTACTTC.

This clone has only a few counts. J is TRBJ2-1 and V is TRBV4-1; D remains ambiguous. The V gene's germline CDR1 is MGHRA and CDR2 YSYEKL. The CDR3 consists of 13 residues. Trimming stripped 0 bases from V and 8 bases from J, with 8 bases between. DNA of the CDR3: TGCGCCAGCAGCCAAGACAGGATCCATGAGCAGTTCTTC. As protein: CASSQDRIHEQFF.